Shown below are 27 T cell receptor beta chains from a single sample sequenced in a study of shared clonotypes between healthy human individuals. Clones were sequenced by immunoSEQ multiplex PCR, and TCRdb holds only the in-frame ones, with some missing. The data show some 1.5 million clones, roughly 96% seen once. The sample was naive CD4+ T cells sorted from blood. Subset described: CD45RA+ positively selected. These receptors originate from a man aged 30-40 years in good health.

This chain joins TRBV6-6 and TRBJ2-1, with D possibly being TRBD2 (5 bases). V lost 6 bases and J 8 bases, leaving 20 bases between the germline ends. This CDR3 is 15 amino acids long. Per the germline V gene, CDR1 is MNHNY and CDR2 is SVGAGI (reference sequence). CDR3 coding DNA: TGTGCCAGCAGGCGACTAACGGGAATATTCGATGAGCAGTTCTTC. Its translation is CASRRLTGIFDEQFF.

The genes are TRBV6-6 and TRBJ2-1; 10 bases align to TRBD2. This CDR3 has 15 amino acids. Germline trimming cut 4 bases from V and 3 bases from J; bases unmatched to any gene: 3. CDR1 is MNHNY and CDR2 is SVGAGI in the germline V gene (reference sequence). Written as DNA, the CDR3 is TGTGCCAGCAGTTTCGGACTAGCGGTCTACAATGAGCAGTTCTTC. This gives the protein CASSFGLAVYNEQFF.

This clone was seen just once. V gene TRBV19 combines with J gene TRBJ2-3; D is possibly TRBD1 (5 bases). The germline gives CDR1 LNHDA, CDR2 SQIVND (reference sequence). Trimming removed 4 bases from V and 0 bases from J, with 14 bases in between. The CDR3 totals 16 residues. Here the CDR3 reads CASSKPDSPSTDTQYF. CDR3 nucleotide sequence: TGTGCCAGTAGTAAACCCGACAGTCCTAGCACAGATACGCAGTATTTT.

The chain is built from TRBV2 and TRBJ2-5; D gene uncertain. Germline loops: CDR1 SNHLY, CDR2 FYNNEI. This CDR3 has 14 residues. With 3 bases removed from V and 1 base from J, the gap between germline ends came to 9 bases. In DNA form, the CDR3 reads TGTGCCAGCAGTGACTGGACCACCCAAGAGACCCAGTACTTC. The encoded protein is CASSDWTTQETQYF.

This clone was picked up one time. The chain joins TRBV19 to TRBJ1-2; TRBD1 matches at 8 bases. The CDR3 is 13 amino acids. J was trimmed by 4 bases and V by 6 bases; bases with no gene match: 4. Looked up from germline, CDR1 is LNHDA and CDR2 is SQIVND (reference sequence). Written as DNA, the CDR3 is TGTGCCAGTAGGAAGACAGGGGTCTATGGCTACACCTTC. Translation gives CASRKTGVYGYTF.

The chain carries TRBV18 and TRBJ1-2; 7 bases fit TRBD1. Losses at the gene ends were 6 bases for V and 7 bases for J; bases not matched to a gene: 8. Germline lookup yields CDR1 KGHSH and CDR2 LQKENI. The CDR3 is made up of 13 amino acids. Here the CDR3 reads CASSRDRASGYTF. The CDR3 DNA sequence: TGTGCCAGCTCCCGAGACAGGGCCTCTGGCTACACCTTC.

This sequence joins TRBV6-1 and TRBJ2-1; D is tentatively TRBD1 or TRBD2 (5 bases each). There are 13 residues in the CDR3. Looked up from germline, CDR1 is MNHNS and CDR2 is SASEGT. V lost 0 bases, J lost 13 bases, and 13 bases lay in between. The CDR3 loop is CASSEALGVEQFF. CDR3 nucleotide sequence: TGTGCCAGCAGTGAAGCGTTGGGGGTGGAACAGTTCTTC.

The gene calls are TRBV5-1 and TRBJ2-7; 10 positions agree with TRBD2. The germline CDR1 and CDR2 sequences are SGHRS and YFSETQ. Trimming took 1 base from V and 2 from J; bases not matched to a gene: 15. CDR3 length: 19 amino acids. CDR3: CASSLLPGTTSGSPYEQYF. CDR3 DNA sequence: TGCGCCAGCAGCTTGCTCCCCGGTACGACTAGCGGGTCGCCCTACGAGCAGTACTTC.

This clone has a count of ten or more. This chain links TRBV5-6 with TRBJ2-3, with D unresolved. Trimming removed 6 bases from V and 2 bases from J, with 13 bases in between. Germline V lookup: CDR1 SGHDT, CDR2 YYEEEE. The CDR3 spans 14 residues. CDR3 sequence: CASTQALSTDTQYF. The CDR3 nucleotides read TGTGCCAGCACCCAGGCCTTGTCCACAGATACGCAGTATTTT.

J is TRBJ1-2 and V is TRBV28; no clear D gene. Trimming stripped 7 bases from V and 3 bases from J, with 9 bases between. The germline CDR1 and CDR2 sequences are MDHEN and SYDVKM. CDR3 length equals 12 residues. In DNA, the CDR3 is TGTGCCAGCAAAATTAGGGACTATGGCTACACCTTC. Its protein is CASKIRDYGYTF.

The chain carries TRBV6-1 and TRBJ1-5; 7 bases match TRBD1. Germline assignment: CDR1 MNHNS and CDR2 SASEGT. The CDR3 is 14 residues long. The V segment lost 4 bases and the J segment 7 bases; nucleotides outside the gene matches: 7. CDR3 in DNA: TGTGCCAGCAGTGCGAGGGGGCAGGGACAGCCCCAGCATTTT. It codes for CASSARGQGQPQHF.

The rearrangement links TRBV7-8 to TRBJ2-3; D not certain. In germline, CDR1 is SGHVS, CDR2 FQNEAQ. V lost 2 bases to trimming and J lost 0 bases, with 9 bases between them. There are 15 residues in the CDR3. CDR3 nucleotides: TGTGCCAGCAGCTTAAACGTGCTCAGCACAGATACGCAGTATTTT. Encoded protein: CASSLNVLSTDTQYF.

The chain couples TRBV19 to TRBJ2-6; D perhaps matches TRBD1 (6 bases). V lost 5 bases, J lost 1 base, and 9 bases lay in between. CDR1 and CDR2 from the germline V gene are LNHDA and SQIVND (reference sequence). The CDR3 loop spans 15 amino acids. This CDR3 is CASSLQGSGANVLTF. Written as DNA, the CDR3 is TGTGCCAGTAGTCTACAGGGATCTGGGGCCAACGTCCTGACTTTC.

The rearrangement links TRBV18 to TRBJ2-7; D is unclear. The germline V and J ends were trimmed by 0 bases and 6 bases, with 15 bases remaining between them. Germline V gene data show CDR1 as KGHSH and CDR2 as LQKENI. The CDR3 extends over 15 amino acids. The DNA of the CDR3 is TGTGCCAGCTCACCACCGGCCACATCGAGTCCCGAGCAGTACTTC. It translates to CASSPPATSSPEQYF.

The chain links TRBV27 to TRBJ2-7; 12 positions agree with TRBD2. The trim removed 5 bases at V and 3 bases at J, leaving 8 bases unmatched. The V gene's germline CDR1 is MNHEY and CDR2 SMNVEV (reference sequence). This CDR3 region has 16 residues. The CDR3 sequence is CASSRLAGVSDYEQYF. The CDR3 region has the DNA TGTGCCAGCAGTCGACTAGCGGGAGTGTCCGACTACGAGCAGTACTTC.

The chain employs TRBV9 and TRBJ1-2; D unresolved. V was trimmed by 2 bases and J by 2 bases, leaving 4 bases between them. Germline-derived CDR1 and CDR2 are SGDLS and YYNGEE. CDR3 length equals 12 residues. CDR3 amino acids: CASSVWNYGYTF. The CDR3 DNA reads as TGTGCCAGCAGCGTTTGGAACTATGGCTACACCTTC.

The chain is built from TRBV6-6 and TRBJ1-2; 7 positions match TRBD1. The CDR3 runs 13 residues. Germline CDR1 and CDR2: MNHNY and SVGAGI (reference sequence). The trim removed 11 bases at V and 4 bases at J, leaving 10 bases unmatched. The CDR3 bases are TGTGCCGCCAGCAGGGGGGAATCCTATGGCTACACCTTC. Translated: CAASRGESYGYTF.

The chain links TRBV5-5 to TRBJ2-6; D gene uncertain. The CDR3 is 15 amino acids. V was pared by 0 bases and J by 0 bases, with 4 bases between. Germline loops: CDR1 SGHKS, CDR2 YYEKEE (reference sequence). The CDR3 spells CASSLGRSGANVLTF. CDR3 nucleotide sequence: TGTGCCAGCAGCTTGGGCCGCTCTGGGGCCAACGTCCTGACTTTC.

This chain connects TRBV5-1 to TRBJ2-3, with TRBD1 as a possible D gene (6 bases). The CDR3 spans 17 residues. Germline-derived CDR1 and CDR2 are SGHRS and YFSETQ. The V end was cut by 4 bases, the J end by 3 bases, with 21 bases between. The CDR3 DNA sequence: TGCGCCAGCAGCGCTGGGGCTGGGGGCCCGGGGACAGATACGCAGTATTTT. Protein: CASSAGAGGPGTDTQYF.

This clone was detected once. This chain links TRBV5-1 with TRBJ1-2, with 8 bases lining up with TRBD1. This CDR3 contains 13 residues. Germline V gene sequence: CDR1 SGHRS, CDR2 YFSETQ. V lost 5 bases, J lost 6 bases, and 6 bases stayed unmatched. CDR3 amino acids: CASRTTGENGYTF. CDR3 sequence (DNA): TGCGCCAGCAGGACGACAGGGGAGAATGGCTACACCTTC.

V and J are TRBV19 and TRBJ2-2; D is unclear. Trimming stripped 10 bases from V and 4 bases from J, with 13 bases between. This CDR3 is 13 amino acids long. Germline CDR1 reads LNHDA; CDR2 reads SQIVND (reference sequence). CDR3 sequence reads: CATARSSTGELFF. The CDR3 region has the DNA TGTGCCACCGCCCGCTCGAGCACCGGGGAGCTGTTTTTT.

The chain recombines TRBV7-9 with TRBJ2-5; D gene uncertain. The V gene lost 2 bases and the J gene lost 14 bases, with 12 bases spanning the gap. CDR3 size: 11 residues. The V gene's germline CDR1 is SEHNR and CDR2 FQNEAQ (reference sequence). The CDR3 coding sequence is TGTGCCAGCAGCTTACCCCCCATGAGCTACTTC. Its protein product is CASSLPPMSYF.

The chain uses TRBV5-1 and TRBJ2-1; 14 positions match TRBD2. CDR1 and CDR2 from the germline V gene are SGHRS and YFSETQ. The CDR3 contains 15 residues. The ends lost 4 bases at V and 7 bases at J; junction bases unmatched: 4. CDR3 region: CASSEGLAGVNEQFF. For the CDR3, the DNA is TGCGCCAGCAGCGAGGGACTAGCGGGAGTTAATGAGCAGTTCTTC.

V usage is TRBV6-6 and J usage is TRBJ2-1; 8 positions match TRBD2. The V gene end was trimmed by 8 bases and the J gene end by 6 bases; junction bases not matched to a gene: 15. The germline gives CDR1 MNHNY, CDR2 SVGAGI (reference sequence). This CDR3 spans 16 amino acids. CDR3 amino acids: CASLRTGGFIPNEQFF. The CDR3, as DNA: TGTGCCAGCCTCCGGACGGGAGGGTTTATTCCCAATGAGCAGTTCTTC.

The rearrangement joins TRBV5-5 to TRBJ2-1; perhaps TRBD1 as D (6 bases). Germline assignment: CDR1 SGHKS and CDR2 YYEKEE (reference sequence). The V and J ends lost 4 bases and 8 bases respectively, with 22 bases between them. The CDR3 has 16 residues. CDR3 coding DNA: TGTGCCAGCAGCGGGGGCTGGGAGCTGGGGATGCATGAGCAGTTCTTC. Translated, it gives CASSGGWELGMHEQFF.

This clone appeared once. This chain uses TRBV11-2 with TRBJ1-1; D is undetermined. CDR1 is SGHAT and CDR2 is FQNNGV in the germline V gene. This CDR3 is built from 15 residues. Trimming shortened V by 2 bases and J by 1 base, and 11 bases separated the two germline ends. The CDR3 bases are TGTGCCAGCAGCTTATTAATTAATACGAACACTGAAGCTTTCTTT. This codes for CASSLLINTNTEAFF.

This sequence joins TRBV6-6 and TRBJ2-2; D is possibly TRBD2 (7 bases). V lost 5 bases and J 5 bases, leaving 18 bases between the germline ends. This CDR3 has 16 residues. Per germline, CDR1 MNHNY and CDR2 SVGAGI (reference sequence). The CDR3 sequence is CASSPMGGRWTGELFF. The CDR3 DNA reads TGTGCCAGCAGTCCTATGGGGGGGCGGTGGACCGGGGAGCTGTTTTTT.